The 18 T cell receptor beta chains reported below all come from one sample, sequenced in a study of T-cell reconstitution after alpha-beta-depleted transplantation in children. The TCRbeta library incorporated unique molecular identifiers. From the PCR reads, TCRdb called clonotypes with MiXCR, one entry per CDR3 protein. This sample carries just over 950,000 distinct CDR3 sequences, under 30% of them seen once, and the ten largest clones take around 30%. Specimen: PBMCs, mostly from graft donor cells, collected 360 days after TCRalphabeta/CD19-depleted stem cell transplant. The receptors originated from a boy less than two years old who had a stem cell transplant for SCID, so the T cells may come from the graft donor.

This clonotype was observed at least ten times. This chain joins TRBV5-1 and TRBJ2-5, with TRBD2 identical over 11 bases. The CDR3 is 16 residues long. Germline CDR1 and CDR2: SGHRS and YFSETQ. The junction had 2 bases not matched to a gene; V was cut back by 0 bases and J by 1 base. The CDR3 DNA sequence: TGCGCCAGCAGCTTGGGACTAGCGGGGTTCCAAGAGACCCAGTACTTC. This encodes CASSLGLAGFQETQYF.

The V call is TRBV5-1, the J call TRBJ2-3, with 8 bases matching TRBD2. Germline V CDR1 and CDR2: SGHRS, YFSETQ. The CDR3 covers 17 residues. The J segment lost 0 bases and the V segment lost 0 bases, leaving 6 bases of the junction unmatched. The CDR3 loop is CASSLVAIAGSTDTQYF. For the CDR3, the DNA is TGCGCCAGCAGCTTGGTAGCGATAGCGGGAAGCACAGATACGCAGTATTTT.

V is TRBV7-8 and J is TRBJ1-1; D is possibly TRBD1 (5 bases). Looked up from germline, CDR1 is SGHVS and CDR2 is FQNEAQ. The CDR3 is made up of 20 amino acids. Trimming left V 4 bases short and J 0 bases short, with 27 bases between. This chain's CDR3 is CASSSSLGGALLQMNTEAFF. The CDR3 DNA sequence: TGTGCCAGCAGCTCCTCTCTTGGAGGGGCTCTCTTACAAATGAACACTGAAGCTTTCTTT.

The rearrangement joins TRBV12-3 or TRBV12-4 to TRBJ2-1; 7 bases map to TRBD1. The V gene end was trimmed by 4 bases and the J gene end by 9 bases; junction bases not matched to a gene: 6. This CDR3 has 13 residues. CDR3 sequence: CASSYDRASEQFF. The CDR3 bases are TGTGCCAGCAGTTATGACAGGGCCAGTGAGCAGTTCTTC.

This clonotype was observed a few times. This rearrangement joins TRBV10-3 to TRBJ2-7; perhaps D is TRBD1 or TRBD2 (5 bases each). In germline, CDR1 is ENHRY, CDR2 SYGVKD. V was trimmed by 6 bases and J by 7 bases, leaving 10 bases between them. The CDR3 sequence is 11 residues long. The CDR3 region is CAISGAGEQYF. CDR3 sequence (DNA): TGTGCCATCAGCGGGGCCGGGGAGCAGTACTTC.

The V and J genes are TRBV7-2 and TRBJ2-2, with no clear D. Germline V gene data show CDR1 as SGHTA and CDR2 as FQGNSA. V lost 3 bases and J 0 bases, leaving 11 bases between the germline ends. There are 16 residues in the CDR3. The CDR3 spells CASSLVRISNTGELFF. The CDR3 DNA reads as TGTGCCAGCAGCTTGGTGAGGATTTCGAACACCGGGGAGCTGTTTTTT.

This chain connects TRBV11-2 to TRBJ1-1, with D possibly matching TRBD1 (5 bases). Germline-derived CDR1 and CDR2 are SGHAT and FQNNGV. This CDR3 has 17 amino acids. V lost 0 bases and J 5 bases, leaving 19 bases between the germline ends. The CDR3 here is CASSLEWGGPMGTEAFF. In DNA, the CDR3 is TGTGCCAGCAGCTTAGAGTGGGGCGGCCCCATGGGGACTGAAGCTTTCTTT.

The chain employs TRBV5-6 and TRBJ2-2; 9 bases line up with TRBD1. CDR1 is SGHDT, CDR2 YYEEEE, per germline. The CDR3 extends over 17 amino acids. J was trimmed by 3 bases and V by 0 bases; bases with no gene match: 6. CDR3 nucleotides: TGTGCCAGCAGCTTGGTTTTGTGGACAGGGGACACCGGGGAGCTGTTTTTT. Translation: CASSLVLWTGDTGELFF.

This chain joins TRBV12-3 or TRBV12-4 and TRBJ2-3; D not resolved. The CDR3 has 11 residues. Deletions cut 8 bases from V and 1 base from J, with 4 bases between. CDR3 sequence: CASAGTDTQYF. The CDR3 DNA is TGTGCCAGCGCAGGCACAGATACGCAGTATTTT.

This clonotype came up a few times. The chain is built from TRBV4-2 and TRBJ2-1, with TRBD2 as a possible D gene (7 bases). This CDR3 has 18 amino acids. V was clipped by 1 base and J by 4 bases, with 20 bases between them. Germline V gene data show CDR1 as LGHNA and CDR2 as YNFKEQ. For the CDR3, the DNA is TGTGCCAGCAGCCAAGTCGGGCGGGGGCCAGAACAATACAATGAGCAGTTCTTC. Its translation is CASSQVGRGPEQYNEQFF.

The rearrangement joins TRBV7-6 to TRBJ1-4; D is uncertain. The germline V gene has CDR1 SGHVS and CDR2 FNYEAQ. V shed 0 bases and J shed 6 bases, with 11 bases lying between them. The CDR3 extends over 15 amino acids. The chain's CDR3 is CASSLAGNTYEKLFF. CDR3 coding DNA: TGTGCCAGCAGCTTAGCGGGGAATACTTATGAAAAACTGTTTTTT.

The rearrangement links TRBV18 to TRBJ2-6; the D gene is possibly TRBD1 (5 bases). The CDR3 is 14 amino acids. V shed 8 bases and J shed 2 bases, with 10 bases lying between them. In germline, CDR1 is KGHSH, CDR2 LQKENI. CDR3: CASSDSPGANVLTF. CDR3 coding DNA: TGTGCCAGCAGCGACAGCCCTGGGGCCAACGTCCTGACTTTC.

The chain carries TRBV5-1 and TRBJ2-2; D is unclear. V was shortened by 4 bases and J by 2 bases, with 21 bases between the two germline ends. This CDR3 has 18 residues. The germline gives CDR1 SGHRS, CDR2 YFSETQ. The CDR3 here is CASSPELIAGLNTGELFF. The CDR3 DNA sequence: TGCGCCAGCAGCCCGGAGCTCATTGCAGGATTAAACACCGGGGAGCTGTTTTTT. Full variable domain (outside the CDR3, taken from reference TRBV5-1 and TRBJ2-2): KAGVTQTPRYLIKTRGQQVTLSCSPISGHRSVSWYQQTPGQGLQFLFEYFSETQRNKGNFPGRFSGRQFSNSRSEMNVSTLELGDSALYLCASSPELIAGLNTGELFFGEGSRLTVL.

The rearrangement joins TRBV6-1 to TRBJ2-2; D call uncertain. Per the germline V gene, CDR1 is MNHNS and CDR2 is SASEGT. V lost 2 bases and J lost 3, with 10 bases in between. This CDR3 has 15 amino acids. The DNA of the CDR3 is TGTGCCAGCAGTGAACCGTTCGCTGACACCGGGGAGCTGTTTTTT. Its protein is CASSEPFADTGELFF.

V gene TRBV20-1 combines with J gene TRBJ1-1; D unresolved. CDR3 length equals 12 residues. The germline gives CDR1 DFQATT, CDR2 SNEGSKA (reference sequence). With 5 bases removed from V and 1 base from J, the gap between germline ends came to 8 bases. In DNA form, the CDR3 reads TGCAGTGCTGAAACAGAGAACACTGAAGCTTTCTTT. This gives the protein CSAETENTEAFF.

The gene calls are TRBV24-1 and TRBJ1-2, with D possibly being TRBD1 (6 bases). The V and J ends lost 0 bases and 7 bases respectively, with 20 bases between them. The CDR3 is made up of 17 amino acids. Germline CDR1 KGHDR, CDR2 SFDVKD. CDR3 DNA sequence: TGTGCCACCAGTGATTTGCATCGGAGGGGGGACCCGGGTGGCTACACCTTC. Amino acid sequence: CATSDLHRRGDPGGYTF.

The chain uses TRBV5-1 and TRBJ2-5; possibly TRBD1 or TRBD2 for D (5 bases each). Germline-derived CDR1 and CDR2 are SGHRS and YFSETQ. Trimming pared 4 bases from V and 2 bases from J, leaving 12 bases between. This CDR3 region has 14 residues. The CDR3 region has the DNA TGCGCCAGCAGCACGGGACCGTCTCAAGAGACCCAGTACTTC. Translated, it gives CASSTGPSQETQYF. Full variable domain (missing parts from reference TRBV5-1 and TRBJ2-5): KAGVTQTPRYLIKTRGQQVTLSCSPISGHRSVSWYQQTPGQGLQFLFEYFSETQRNKGNFPGRFSGRQFSNSRSEMNVSTLELGDSALYLCASSTGPSQETQYFGPGTRLLVL.

The V and J genes are TRBV18 and TRBJ2-6, with D perhaps matching TRBD2 (6 bases). Trimming stripped 1 base from V and 3 bases from J, with 10 bases between. The length of the CDR3 is 16 residues. Germline CDR1 KGHSH, CDR2 LQKENI. DNA for the CDR3: TGTGCCAGCTCACCACGAATCGGGGGTGGGGCCAACGTCCTGACTTTC. Its protein product is CASSPRIGGGANVLTF. The full variable domain, rest sourced from reference TRBV18 and TRBJ2-6, is NAGVMQNPRHLVRRRGQEARLRCSPMKGHSHVYWYRQLPEEGLKFMVYLQKENIIDESGMPKERFSAEFPKEGPSILRIQQVVRGDSAAYFCASSPRIGGGANVLTFGAGSRLTVL.